This T cell receptor (beta chain) was captured in a study of T cells in Graves' hyperthyroidism and ophthalmopathy (dated by TCRdb to the late 2010s). About the investigation overall: Peripheral blood samples were taken at initial diagnosis, before any treatment was given. Prospective prediction of ophthalmopathy was tested in an independent validation cohort consisting of some 18 hyperthyroidism patients and more than 15 patients who later progressed to ophthalmopathy. In about 6 Graves' hyperthyroidism patients, the study also compared T-cell repertoires from thyroid tissue with T-cell repertoires from blood. The paper reports TCR Vbeta CDR3 sequencing of approximately 130 peripheral blood samples: 43 ophthalmopathy, under 80 hyperthyroidism and 17 progressor patients. For training and testing, the roughly 93 patients in the discovery cohort were randomly divided in a 7:3 ratio. After sampling, hyperthyroidism patients received methimazole starting at 30 mg daily, and ophthalmopathy patients received high-dose intravenous methylprednisolone. To identify TCR V-J signatures that set the groups apart, the researchers used a discovery cohort of about a hundred patients, made up of 43 with Graves' ophthalmopathy and 57 with stable Graves' hyperthyroidism. What the research found in general, with its limitations: No statistical method was used to fix the sample size in advance, and group allocation was not hidden from the investigators. Most expanded thyroid clonotypes (frequency above 0.001) were also found in blood, which suggests that blood repertoires may mirror thyroid immune responses. A model built on a 13 V-J signature distinguished ophthalmopathy from stable hyperthyroidism, reaching roughly 88% sensitivity and around 81% specificity in cross-validation and 80%/75% in testing. In validation, the model predicted progression to ophthalmopathy a median of 6.5 months before onset, with around 70% sensitivity and roughly 77% specificity.

TCR beta CDR3 regions were amplified from RNA transcripts. The first round of RT-PCR for the TCR CDR3 was performed with the HTBI primer set and the Qiagen OneStep RT-PCR kit. Libraries were constructed in a second round of multiplex PCR, after which size selection and purification were carried out. Libraries were sequenced paired-end with 100 bp reads on an Illumina HiSeq2000. The paper's data handling went like this. SOAPnuke was used to process the raw data, with reads discarded if the reads contained adapters or uncalled bases, had a mean Phred below 15, or lacked an exact constant-primer or identifier match. High-quality paired reads were merged using COPE v1.2.5, and each unique nucleotide sequence was defined as a clonotype. Clonotypes were aligned to IMGT TRBV, TRBD and TRBJ reference segments using MiTCR v1.1. The analysis included only V-J combinations with a frequency above 0.0001, which together covered more than 99% of the repertoires. A TCS score was defined as the ratio of F50 (clonal expansion) to E x V (chaos), with BLOSUM62-based TCRdist applied between CDR3 peptides within each V-J. Welch's t-statistics and random forest reduced 500 to 550 V-J features to 10 to 15, which were used in a naive Bayes classifier (R e1071). The similarity between thyroid and blood repertoires was quantified using the Morisita-Horn index. TCRdb cleaned the public reads at Q25 with fastp, built clones with MiXCR and kept in-frame beta chains. Rows with one shared CDR3 protein collapse into an entry with the most common genes and DNA. The authors' filters were not applied to this entry. The sample includes roughly 800,000 distinct CDR3 sequences, with more than 30% observed a single time. The ten most abundant clones make up 8.9% of the sample.

Turning to this clonotype: The antigen it binds to is not known. No much larger clonotype is one base removed from it; base qualities were not supplied.

A patient counted as having stable Graves' hyperthyroidism if no progression to ophthalmopathy occurred over 18 months of follow-up. Hyperthyroidism patients were aged 18 to 65 years and newly diagnosed, with disease duration of less than 2 months. Exclusion was applied to patients with uncontrolled infections, other autoimmune diseases, pregnancy or lactation. Diagnoses relied on clinical symptoms, serum thyroxine and TRAb, thyroid ultrasound and orbital computed tomography. PBMCs were separated from roughly 10 ml of fresh peripheral blood using Ficoll-Paque density gradient centrifugation. Total RNA was extracted using Trizol reagent, and RNA quality was assessed on an Agilent 2100 Bioanalyzer. Ends trimmed: V by 5 bases, J by 7 bases; bases unmatched to a gene: 13. There are 15 amino acids in the CDR3, from cysteine to phenylalanine inclusive. The only DNA kept is the CDR3, 45 bases in frame from the first base. CDR1 is given as MNHEY and CDR2 as SVGAGI, both from the germline V gene.

The source of this sequence is a man younger than 30 with Graves' hyperthyroidism. This sequence uses TRBV6-5 and TRBJ1-2; 7 bases in the middle match TRBD1. Material for sequencing was blood. The sequence in DNA is TGTGCCAGCAGTCTGCTACGGACAGGTGGGACTGGCTACACCTTC. This gives the protein CASSLLRTGGTGYTF.